This TCR beta chain was captured in a study of T cell repertoires in cytomegalovirus infection. Study-wide results and caveats: People with CMV and the relevant HLA were identified by cumulative public TCR beta family frequency.

This clonotype has a count of ten or more. As yet, its antigen is unknown. Using its own MiXCR run on the reads, TCRdb lists one record per CDR3 protein. The sample carries about 260,000 distinct CDR3 sequences, roughly 10% recorded once. CDR3 length: 16 amino acids. The J segment lost 1 base and the V segment lost 5 bases, leaving 10 bases of the junction unmatched. The TCR was taken from a human donor in good health (CMV status not recorded). Some clones in this sample may be carry-over from other donors' samples. Sequencing was done on a sample of PBMCs. V and J are TRBV12-3 or TRBV12-4 and TRBJ2-5; 7 bases align to TRBD1. CDR3 region: CASSPRTGWAQETQYF. CDR3 bases: TGTGCCAGCAGTCCCCGGACAGGTTGGGCCCAAGAGACCCAGTACTTC.